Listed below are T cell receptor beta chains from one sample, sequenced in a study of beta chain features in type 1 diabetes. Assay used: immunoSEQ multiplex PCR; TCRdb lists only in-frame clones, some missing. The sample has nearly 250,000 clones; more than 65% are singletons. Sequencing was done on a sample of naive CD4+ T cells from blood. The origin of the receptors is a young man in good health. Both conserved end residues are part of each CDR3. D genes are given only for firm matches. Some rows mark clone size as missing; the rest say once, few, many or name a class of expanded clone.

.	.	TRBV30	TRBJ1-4	TGTGCCTGGTCAGGGAAGGCTAATGAAAAACTGTTTTTT	CAWSGKANEKLFF
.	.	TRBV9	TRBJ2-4	TGTGCCAGCAGCGTTAACAGGGAAAACATTCAGTACTTC	CASSVNRENIQYF
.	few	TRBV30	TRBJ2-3	TGTGCCTGGAGTGTAGTCGGGTCTAGCACAGATACGCAGTATTTT	CAWSVVGSSTDTQYF
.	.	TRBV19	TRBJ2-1	TGTGCCAGTAGCATGTCCTGGGAGTCCTACAATGAGCAGTTCTTC	CASSMSWESYNEQFF
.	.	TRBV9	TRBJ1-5	TGTGCCAGCAGCGGACCCGAGGGGAGTCAGCCCCAGCATTTT	CASSGPEGSQPQHF
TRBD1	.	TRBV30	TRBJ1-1	TGTGCCTGGAGTCTTGGGACAGGGAACACTGAAGCTTTCTTT	CAWSLGTGNTEAFF
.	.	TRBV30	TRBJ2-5	TGTGCCTCCCGAGGGCTGTCAGAGACCCAGTACTTC	CASRGLSETQYF
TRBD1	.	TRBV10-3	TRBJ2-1	TGTGCCATCAGTGAGCGCGGACAGGGCTCCTACAATGAGCAGTTCTTC	CAISERGQGSYNEQFF
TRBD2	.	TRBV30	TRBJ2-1	TGTGCCTGGAGTGTGAGCCGGACTAGCGGGAGAATCAATGAGCAGTTCTTC	CAWSVSRTSGRINEQFF
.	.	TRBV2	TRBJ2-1	TGTGCCAGCAGTGCAGTGAAAGGTTACAATGAGCAGTTCTTC	CASSAVKGYNEQFF
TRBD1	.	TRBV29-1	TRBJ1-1	TGCAGCGTCAAGGGACAGGGGGTCCCTGAAGCTTTCTTT	CSVKGQGVPEAFF
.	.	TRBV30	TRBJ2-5	TGTGCCTCCGTTGGGTACGAGACCCAGTACTTC	CASVGYETQYF
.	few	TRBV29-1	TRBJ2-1	TGCAGTATCTTTAACAGTTACAATGAGCAGTTCTTC	CSIFNSYNEQFF
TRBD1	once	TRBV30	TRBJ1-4	TGTGCCTGGAGTCTCTGGGGACAGGGAAATGAAAAACTGTTTTTT	CAWSLWGQGNEKLFF
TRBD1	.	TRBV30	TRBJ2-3	TGTGCCTGGAGTGCCCAGTGGACAGGGAGCACAGATACGCAGTATTTT	CAWSAQWTGSTDTQYF
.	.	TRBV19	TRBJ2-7	TGTGCCAGTAGTCCTGCGGGACAGACCTACGAGCAGTACTTC	CASSPAGQTYEQYF
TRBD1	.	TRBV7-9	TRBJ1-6	TGTGCCAGCAGCTCCTCTTCAGGGGGCCCGAGGAATTCACCCCTCCACTTT	CASSSSSGGPRNSPLHF
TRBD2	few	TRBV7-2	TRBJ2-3	TGTGCCAGCAGCCCCGGACTAGCGGGGGGGCAAGATACGCAGTATTTT	CASSPGLAGGQDTQYF
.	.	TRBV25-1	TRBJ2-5	TGTGCCACCCCTCGGCAGGAGGCCCAGTACTTC	CATPRQEAQYF
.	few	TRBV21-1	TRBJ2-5	TGTGCGGACAGACAAGAGACCCAGTACTTC	CADRQETQYF
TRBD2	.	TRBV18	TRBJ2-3	TGTGCCAGCTCACCAGTTAAGACTAGCGGCACAGATACGCAGTATTTT	CASSPVKTSGTDTQYF
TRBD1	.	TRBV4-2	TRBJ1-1	TGTGCCAGCAGCCAAACGGGACAGCCGAACACTGAAGCTTTCTTT	CASSQTGQPNTEAFF
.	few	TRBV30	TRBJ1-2	TGTGCCTGGAGTACCGGACAGTACAACTATGGCTACACCTTC	CAWSTGQYNYGYTF
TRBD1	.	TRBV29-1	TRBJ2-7	TGCAGCACATCAACCGGGGGACAGGGAGGAAGAGAGCAGTACTTC	CSTSTGGQGGREQYF
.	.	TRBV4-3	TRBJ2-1	TGCGCCAGCAGCCAAGAGGGGAGCTCCTACAATGAGCAGTTCTTC	CASSQEGSSYNEQFF
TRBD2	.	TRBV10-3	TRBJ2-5	TGTGCCGCCGGGACTAGCGGGAGCGGGGAGACCCAGTACTTC	CAAGTSGSGETQYF
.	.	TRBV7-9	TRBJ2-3	TGTGCCAGCAGCTTAGGGAGCACAGATACGCAGTATTTT	CASSLGSTDTQYF
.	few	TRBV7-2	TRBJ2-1	TGTGCCAGCGCGGAGGACCACTACAATGAGCAGTTCTTC	CASAEDHYNEQFF
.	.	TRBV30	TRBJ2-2	TGTGCCTCACGGAAAGGGAACACCGGGGAGCTGTTTTTT	CASRKGNTGELFF